This T cell receptor beta chain was recovered during a study of T cell responses to AZD1222 COVID-19 vaccine. The CDR3 totals 16 residues. Germline CDR1 is SGHAT and CDR2 is FQNNGV. V was trimmed by 2 bases and J by 0 bases, leaving 14 bases between them. Profiling relied on immunoSEQ multiplex PCR, and the TCRdb table lists in-frame clones only, not all of them. This table holds around 120,000 clones, approximately 86% found once. Study observations and caveats: Receipt of two AZD1222 doses was followed by a rise in Spike-specific TCR breadth and depth. Donors skewed white British and female; clonal diversity was possibly underestimated. There were vaccine-associated CD4 TCRs across spike, dominant at 160-218 and 743-854.

This clone was recorded only once. Antigen specificity is unknown. The sample here was peripheral blood, taken 28 days after the second AZD1222 dose. The clonotype originates from an adult who received the AZD1222 COVID-19 vaccine. The genes are TRBV11-2 and TRBJ2-7; possible D gene TRBD1, 6 bases. The CDR3 spells CASSLYAGDLSYEQYF. The CDR3 nucleotides are TGTGCCAGCAGCTTATATGCAGGGGACCTCTCCTACGAGCAGTACTTC.